This T cell receptor beta chain appears in the sequencing data of a study of CD8 T cells in ankylosing spondylitis. There are many counts of this clonotype. In germline, CDR1 is SGHTA, CDR2 FQGTGA. V was trimmed by 5 bases and J by 0 bases, leaving 4 bases between them. The CDR3 totals 13 residues. TCRdb passed the 5' RACE reads through MiXCR, listing each CDR3 protein once. In the table there are roughly 180,000 distinct CDR3 sequences, roughly 13% of which are singletons. V is TRBV7-3 and J is TRBJ1-4, with no clear D. This sequence was found in a female donor with ankylosing spondylitis or in good health (not recorded which). Sequenced sample: blood, either unsorted or a sorted T cell fraction (not recorded which). The CDR3 nucleotides read TGTGCCAGCAGCCGCGCAACTAATGAAAAACTGTTTTTT. Translation gives CASSRATNEKLFF.